Here is one T cell receptor beta chain with its context. TCRdb keeps only in-frame clones here, not all; method: immunoSEQ multiplex PCR. This sample carries fewer than 70,000 clones, roughly 96% of them seen once, and the ten largest clones take nearly 6%. These data originate in a study of cytomegalovirus exposure and HLA in healthy donors. Per germline, CDR1 LNHDA and CDR2 SQIVND (reference sequence). This CDR3 region has 12 residues. Trimming pared 3 bases from V and 7 bases from J, leaving 7 bases between. The source of this sequence is a woman younger than 35 in good health and CMV-seropositive. The rearrangement joins TRBV19 to TRBJ2-1; no firm D call. Specimen: PBMCs. In nucleotides, the CDR3 is TGTGCCAGTAGTATGGGCCTGAATGAGCAGTTCTTC. Its translation: CASSMGLNEQFF.